This TCR beta chain was identified during a study of PD-1 blockade in classical Hodgkin lymphoma. Looking at the study overall: Patients received nivolumab 3 mg/kg intravenously every 2 weeks.

Clones were read by immunoSEQ multiplex PCR, and TCRdb kept only the in-frame ones, dropping some. The table lists roughly 100,000 clones, about 93% of them singletons, with 1.5% to 2.5% in the top ten. CDR1 MDHEN and CDR2 SYDVKM come from the germline V gene. The CDR3 totals 12 residues. V dropped 8 bases and J dropped 2 bases, with 9 bases sitting between them. Findings and limits, study-wide: Nivolumab initiated under 1 year post-ASCT led to patient exclusion. Those achieving complete response showed baseline diversity like newly diagnosed patients.

As to time point: cycle 4 day 1 (C4D1), after less than 7 weeks of nivolumab. Every single patient, without exception, relapsed after autologous stem cell transplantation, and brentuximab vedotin exposure varied. A remark on this clone: Its antigen is not identified. Other DNA sequences within the sample encode an identical CDR3.

This chain uses TRBV28 with TRBJ1-2; a possible D gene is TRBD1 (5 bases). The sequence came from a human donor with classical Hodgkin lymphoma. The input for sequencing was peripheral blood mononuclear cells (PBMCs), taken before the fourth cycle of nivolumab. CDR3 coding DNA: TGTGCCAGCGGGAGGGGCAACTATGGCTACACCTTC. Its protein is CASGRGNYGYTF.